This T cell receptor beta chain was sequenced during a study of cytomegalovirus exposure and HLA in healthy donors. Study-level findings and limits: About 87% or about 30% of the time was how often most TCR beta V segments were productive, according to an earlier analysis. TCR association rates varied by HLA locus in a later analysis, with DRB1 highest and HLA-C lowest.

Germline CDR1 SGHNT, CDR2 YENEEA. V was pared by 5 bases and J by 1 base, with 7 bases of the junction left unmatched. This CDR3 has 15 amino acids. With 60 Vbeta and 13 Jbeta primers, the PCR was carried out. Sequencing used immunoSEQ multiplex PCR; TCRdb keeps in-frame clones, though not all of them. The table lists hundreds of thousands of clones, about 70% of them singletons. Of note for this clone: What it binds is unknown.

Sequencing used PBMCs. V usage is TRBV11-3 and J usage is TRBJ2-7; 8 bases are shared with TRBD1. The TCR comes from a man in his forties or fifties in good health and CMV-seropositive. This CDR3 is CASSPWTGCSYEQYF. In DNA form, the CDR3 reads TGTGCCAGCAGCCCCTGGACAGGGTGTTCCTACGAGCAGTACTTC.